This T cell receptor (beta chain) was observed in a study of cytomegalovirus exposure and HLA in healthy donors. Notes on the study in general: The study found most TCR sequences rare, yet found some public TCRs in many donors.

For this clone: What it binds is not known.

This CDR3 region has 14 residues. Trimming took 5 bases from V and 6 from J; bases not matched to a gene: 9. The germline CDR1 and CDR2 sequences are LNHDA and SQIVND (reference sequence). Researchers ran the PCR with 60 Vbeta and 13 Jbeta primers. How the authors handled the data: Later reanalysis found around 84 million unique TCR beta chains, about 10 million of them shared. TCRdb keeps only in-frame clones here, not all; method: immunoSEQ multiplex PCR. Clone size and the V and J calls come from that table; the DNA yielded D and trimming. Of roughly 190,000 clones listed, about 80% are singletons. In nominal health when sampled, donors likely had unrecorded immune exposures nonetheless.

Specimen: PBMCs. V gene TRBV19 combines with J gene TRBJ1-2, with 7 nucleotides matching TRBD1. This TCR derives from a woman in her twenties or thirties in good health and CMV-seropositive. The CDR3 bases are TGTGCCAGTAGTGGGCGACAGGGTCTGGATGGCTACACCTTC. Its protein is CASSGRQGLDGYTF.